Shown below are 30 T cell receptor beta chains from a single sample sequenced in a study of Ad26.COV2.S vaccination and SARS-CoV-2 variants. TCRdb keeps only in-frame clones here, not all; method: immunoSEQ multiplex PCR. This sample has 350,000 to 450,000 clones, with 80% to 95% found just once. This sample's treatment: roughly 20 received Ad26.COV2.S at low or high dose, single or two shots; about five received placebo; per-sample allocation not given. Sampling occurred on day 63 after the first vaccine or placebo injection. Sequences were derived from peripheral blood, sampled in a trial of Ad26.COV2.S vaccine versus placebo. The receptors were gathered from a person aged 18-65 years who received the Ad26.COV2.S COVID-19 vaccine or a placebo.

The chain is built from TRBV30 and TRBJ1-1; TRBD1 is a possible D gene (5 bases). The CDR3 covers 15 residues. Germline V gives CDR1 GTSNPN, CDR2 SVGIG (reference sequence). Trimming removed 1 base from V and 0 bases from J, with 12 bases in between. The CDR3 here is CAWSGEGLMNTEAFF. The CDR3, as DNA: TGTGCCTGGAGTGGCGAGGGGCTCATGAACACTGAAGCTTTCTTT.

The J gene is TRBJ2-7, the V gene TRBV19, with 7 bases lining up with TRBD2. This CDR3 has 12 residues. The V segment lost 8 bases and the J segment 0 bases; nucleotides outside the gene matches: 1. The germline V gene has CDR1 LNHDA and CDR2 SQIVND (reference sequence). The DNA of the CDR3 is TGTGCCAGTGGGGAGGGCTCCTACGAGCAGTACTTC. The encoded protein is CASGEGSYEQYF. Combining the CDR3 with reference TRBV19 and TRBJ2-7 gives the whole variable domain DGGITQSPKYLFRKEGQNVTLSCEQNLNHDAMYWYRQDPGQGLRLIYYSQIVNDFQKGDIAEGYSVSREKKESFPLTVTSAQKNPTAFYLCASGEGSYEQYFGPGTRLTVT.

The chain combines TRBV5-5 with TRBJ1-4; the D gene is possibly TRBD1 (5 bases). The germline CDR1 and CDR2 sequences are SGHKS and YYEKEE (reference sequence). The CDR3 sequence is 13 residues long. The V end lost 3 bases, the J end lost 8 bases, and 11 bases lay between the germline ends. CDR3 loop: CASSSGSGEKLFF. In nucleotides, the CDR3 is TGTGCCAGCAGCTCAGGGAGTGGAGAAAAACTGTTTTTT.

V gene TRBV2 combines with J gene TRBJ1-5; TRBD1 is a possible D gene (5 bases). Germline V gene data show CDR1 as SNHLY and CDR2 as FYNNEI. This CDR3 is 16 amino acids long. V shed 7 bases and J shed 2 bases, with 18 bases lying between them. CDR3 sequence reads: CASTSRARAGNQPQHF. DNA for the CDR3: TGTGCCAGCACCAGCAGGGCCAGGGCGGGCAATCAGCCCCAGCATTTT. Based on the CDR3 plus reference TRBV2 and TRBJ1-5, the full variable domain is EPEVTQTPSHQVTQMGQEVILRCVPISNHLYFYWYRQILGQKVEFLVSFYNNEISEKSEIFDDQFSVERPDGSNFTLKIRSTKLEDSAMYFCASTSRARAGNQPQHFGDGTRLSIL.

This clone was seen a handful of times. CDR3 residues: CASSLEGARNSPLHF. CDR3 nucleotide sequence: TGTGCCAGCAGCTTGGAGGGGGCGAGGAATTCACCCCTCCACTTT. V gene TRBV5-4 combines with J gene TRBJ1-6, with 7 bases fitting TRBD1. The trim removed 0 bases at V and 7 bases at J, leaving 4 bases unmatched. Per germline, CDR1 SGHNT and CDR2 YYREEE (reference sequence). The CDR3 has 15 residues. Supplemented by reference TRBV5-4 and TRBJ1-6, the full variable domain reads ETGVTQSPTHLIKTRGQQVTLRCSSQSGHNTVSWYQQALGQGPQFIFQYYREEENGRGNFPPRFSGLQFPNYSSELNVNALELDDSALYLCASSLEGARNSPLHFGNGTRLTVT.

This sequence joins TRBV7-8 and TRBJ1-4; D is unclear. In germline, CDR1 is SGHVS, CDR2 FQNEAQ. With 2 bases removed from V and 7 bases from J, the gap between germline ends came to 17 bases. This CDR3 is 16 amino acids long. In DNA form, the CDR3 reads TGTGCCAGCAGCTTATTCCCGAGGACGGAGCGTGAAAAACTGTTTTTT. Amino acid sequence: CASSLFPRTEREKLFF.

Remarks on this clone: The identical CDR3 is also encoded by other nucleotide sequences in the sample. The chain is built from TRBV19 and TRBJ2-5; tentatively, D is TRBD1 (7 bases). Deletions cut 4 bases from V and 1 base from J, with 10 bases between. Germline CDR1 LNHDA, CDR2 SQIVND (reference sequence). The CDR3 has 14 amino acids. The CDR3 coding sequence is TGTGCCAGTAGTAGGCGGGACAGCCAAGAGACCCAGTACTTC. Translation: CASSRRDSQETQYF. Together with reference TRBV19 and TRBJ2-5, the CDR3 gives the full variable domain: DGGITQSPKYLFRKEGQNVTLSCEQNLNHDAMYWYRQDPGQGLRLIYYSQIVNDFQKGDIAEGYSVSREKKESFPLTVTSAQKNPTAFYLCASSRRDSQETQYFGPGTRLLVL.

The gene calls are TRBV27 and TRBJ2-2; 8 bases fit TRBD2. The germline V gene has CDR1 MNHEY and CDR2 SMNVEV (reference sequence). V dropped 5 bases and J dropped 5; count of bases not matched to a gene: 4. The CDR3 consists of 14 residues. CDR3 in DNA: TGTGCCAGCAGTAGGCGGGGGGAAACCGGGGAGCTGTTTTTT. It translates to CASSRRGETGELFF.

The J gene is TRBJ2-7, the V gene TRBV18, with 10 bases identical to TRBD1. The V gene end was trimmed by 3 bases and the J gene end by 2 bases; junction bases not matched to a gene: 10. The CDR3 sequence is 17 residues long. CDR1 is KGHSH and CDR2 is LQKENI in the germline V gene. The CDR3: CASSPGQGDSKAYEQYF. In DNA, the CDR3 is TGTGCCAGCTCACCTGGACAGGGGGACTCCAAAGCCTACGAGCAGTACTTC. The entire variable domain, with the rest obtained from reference TRBV18 and TRBJ2-7, is as follows: NAGVMQNPRHLVRRRGQEARLRCSPMKGHSHVYWYRQLPEEGLKFMVYLQKENIIDESGMPKERFSAEFPKEGPSILRIQQVVRGDSAAYFCASSPGQGDSKAYEQYFGPGTRLTVT.

The V call is TRBV5-6, the J call TRBJ2-1; D uncertain. V lost 6 bases, J lost 8 bases, and 21 bases lay in between. CDR3 length: 15 amino acids. Germline CDR1 SGHDT, CDR2 YYEEEE. DNA of the CDR3: TGTGCCAGCAAGGTGATAAATTGGTTCTGGGATGAGCAGTTCTTC. It is translated as CASKVINWFWDEQFF.

The V and J genes are TRBV4-3 and TRBJ1-5; D possibly corresponds to TRBD1 (5 bases). The CDR3 is 14 residues long. The germline gives CDR1 LGHNA, CDR2 YSLEER. V shed 4 bases and J shed 2 bases, with 9 bases lying between them. CDR3 DNA: TGCGCCAGCAGCCCCGCGGGGGGCAATCAGCCCCAGCATTTT. Encoded protein: CASSPAGGNQPQHF.

This chain connects TRBV27 to TRBJ1-2; a weak D match, TRBD1 (5 bases). This CDR3 contains 15 residues. V gave up 5 bases and J gave up 8 bases, with 21 bases separating them. CDR1 is MNHEY and CDR2 is SMNVEV in the germline V gene (reference sequence). The CDR3, as DNA: TGTGCCAGCAGTCAAGAAGGGGCCTCTCTAAGAGGCTACACCTTC. Amino acid sequence: CASSQEGASLRGYTF.

The table lists this clone with a count of one. This sequence joins TRBV5-1 and TRBJ2-3; TRBD1 agrees at 8 bases. This CDR3 comprises 15 residues. Germline lookup yields CDR1 SGHRS and CDR2 YFSETQ. Trimming removed 4 bases from V and 8 bases from J; junction bases left unmatched: 12. Here the CDR3 reads CASSHRDRTRVTQYF. Here the CDR3 DNA reads TGCGCCAGCAGCCACCGGGACAGGACCCGCGTTACGCAGTATTTT.

V and J are TRBV9 and TRBJ1-2, with D unresolved. The CDR3 extends over 15 amino acids. V was trimmed by 4 bases and J by 4 bases, leaving 17 bases between them. The germline V gene encodes CDR1 SGDLS and CDR2 YYNGEE. Here the CDR3 DNA reads TGTGCCAGCAGCCCACGGGCCACGGGAGGCTATGGCTACACCTTC. Translated: CASSPRATGGYGYTF.

The chain links TRBV9 to TRBJ1-1, with 7 bases matching TRBD1. CDR3 length: 16 residues. Germline assignment: CDR1 SGDLS and CDR2 YYNGEE. With 0 bases clipped from V and 4 bases from J, the junction kept 9 bases outside the gene matches. The CDR3 DNA reads as TGTGCCAGCAGCGTAGCCCCAGTGACAGGGTCCACTGAAGCTTTCTTT. Its protein product is CASSVAPVTGSTEAFF.

This sequence joins TRBV19 and TRBJ1-3; D remains ambiguous. Trimming took 7 bases from V and 3 from J, leaving 22 bases between them. Per germline, CDR1 LNHDA and CDR2 SQIVND (reference sequence). This CDR3 region has 17 residues. The CDR3 here is CASMVISGRTVGNTIYF. CDR3 sequence (DNA): TGTGCCAGTATGGTCATCTCGGGCAGGACGGTTGGAAACACCATATATTTT.

The chain has TRBV28 and TRBJ1-5, with D possibly matching TRBD1 (6 bases). This CDR3 contains 12 residues. Germline CDR1 reads MDHEN; CDR2 reads SYDVKM. V shed 4 bases and J shed 6 bases, with 7 bases lying between them. CDR3 region: CASSWGLQPQHF. The CDR3 region has the DNA TGTGCCAGCAGTTGGGGGCTTCAGCCCCAGCATTTT.

V and J are TRBV3-1 (or the pseudogene TRBV3-2) and TRBJ1-1, with TRBD1 matching 8 bases. Germline CDR1 is LGHDT and CDR2 is YNNKEL (reference sequence). The CDR3 runs 17 residues. The trim removed 0 bases at V and 1 base at J, leaving 7 bases unmatched. The CDR3 loop reads CASSQDSWTGTNTEAFF. Here the CDR3 DNA reads TGTGCCAGCAGCCAAGATTCCTGGACAGGGACGAACACTGAAGCTTTCTTT.

This clone was observed a single time. The chain joins TRBV20-1 to TRBJ2-7, with D perhaps matching TRBD1 or TRBD2 (5 bases each). V lost 7 bases to trimming and J lost 2 bases, with 9 bases between them. CDR3 length: 11 amino acids. Germline V gene lookup returns CDR1 DFQATT and CDR2 SNEGSKA (reference sequence). The CDR3 protein is CSVWGTYEQYF. The CDR3 DNA reads TGCAGTGTATGGGGGACCTACGAGCAGTACTTC.

The rearrangement uses TRBV7-2 and TRBJ2-1; 9 nucleotides agree with TRBD2. J was trimmed by 6 bases and V by 3 bases; bases with no gene match: 6. Germline V gene data show CDR1 as SGHTA and CDR2 as FQGNSA. The CDR3 covers 15 residues. CDR3 in DNA: TGTGCCAGCAGCTTTCCAAGCGGGGGGATCAATGAGCAGTTCTTC. It specifies CASSFPSGGINEQFF.

The chain carries TRBV2 and TRBJ1-1, with TRBD1 matching 7 bases. This CDR3 comprises 15 residues. The germline V gene encodes CDR1 SNHLY and CDR2 FYNNEI. The CDR3 nucleotides read TGTGCTAGCCGTAACAGGGGAGGGGGTAACACTGAAGCTTTCTTT. Amino acid sequence: CASRNRGGGNTEAFF.

This chain connects TRBV28 to TRBJ1-5, with D unresolved. This CDR3 region has 19 residues. V dropped 4 bases and J dropped 0 bases, with 22 bases sitting between them. CDR1 is MDHEN, CDR2 SYDVKM, per germline. In DNA, the CDR3 is TGTGCCAGCAGTTCCCCCCTCTCCCTCGGCGTTTATAGCAATCAGCCCCAGCATTTT. It encodes CASSSPLSLGVYSNQPQHF.

The gene calls are TRBV7-2 and TRBJ1-5; D is ambiguous. V dropped 3 bases and J dropped 4 bases, with 13 bases sitting between them. CDR1 is SGHTA and CDR2 is FQGNSA in the germline V gene. The CDR3 has 15 amino acids. The CDR3 DNA reads as TGTGCCAGCAGCTTGTCCAGGAGCTTAAATCAGCCCCAGCATTTT. This sequence encodes CASSLSRSLNQPQHF. Full variable domain (remainder filled in from reference TRBV7-2 and TRBJ1-5): GAGVSQSPSNKVTEKGKDVELRCDPISGHTALYWYRQSLGQGLEFLIYFQGNSAPDKSGLPSDRFSAERTGGSVSTLTIQRTQQEDSAVYLCASSLSRSLNQPQHFGDGTRLSIL.

J is TRBJ1-5 and V is TRBV7-9, with D hard to call. The CDR3 spans 15 residues. Germline V lookup: CDR1 SEHNR, CDR2 FQNEAQ (reference sequence). Between the trimmed V and J ends, which lost 5 bases and 1 base, there was a span of 12 bases. The CDR3 sequence is CASSGEETSNQPQHF. The CDR3 bases are TGTGCCAGCAGCGGAGAGGAAACGAGCAATCAGCCCCAGCATTTT.

This chain joins TRBV4-1 and TRBJ1-3; 11 nucleotides align to TRBD1. The CDR3 consists of 16 residues. Trimming removed 2 bases from V and 3 bases from J; junction bases left unmatched: 3. Germline V gene sequence: CDR1 MGHRA, CDR2 YSYEKL. The CDR3 DNA reads as TGCGCCAGCAGCCAAACGGACAGGGGGCTTGGAAACACCATATATTTT. It codes for CASSQTDRGLGNTIYF.

The rearrangement uses TRBV19 and TRBJ2-1, with D uncertain. The V gene lost 6 bases and the J gene lost 7 bases, with 10 bases spanning the gap. CDR3 size: 12 residues. CDR1 and CDR2 (germline): LNHDA, SQIVND (reference sequence). The CDR3 nucleotides are TGTGCCAGTAGCCGAGGATGGAATGAGCAGTTCTTC. It is translated as CASSRGWNEQFF. The whole variable domain, remainder taken from reference TRBV19 and TRBJ2-1, is DGGITQSPKYLFRKEGQNVTLSCEQNLNHDAMYWYRQDPGQGLRLIYYSQIVNDFQKGDIAEGYSVSREKKESFPLTVTSAQKNPTAFYLCASSRGWNEQFFGPGTRLTVL.

The chain combines TRBV4-3 with TRBJ2-7, with a weak D call TRBD1 (5 bases). Trimming took 0 bases from V and 3 from J, leaving 15 bases between them. Germline-derived CDR1 and CDR2 are LGHNA and YSLEER. This CDR3 spans 16 amino acids. CDR3 bases: TGCGCCAGCAGCCAAGATGGCCCAGGGCTTAACTACGAGCAGTACTTC. It codes for CASSQDGPGLNYEQYF.

This rearrangement joins TRBV27 to TRBJ2-1; D unresolved. The CDR3 consists of 15 residues. V lost 6 bases and J lost 3, with 15 bases in between. The germline gives CDR1 MNHEY, CDR2 SMNVEV (reference sequence). CDR3 nucleotide sequence: TGTGCCAGCAGAATCGGCCCCGTGGGCTACAATGAGCAGTTCTTC. Amino acids: CASRIGPVGYNEQFF.

The chain joins TRBV21-1 to TRBJ1-5. TRBV21-1 is a documented pseudogene. This CDR3 has 15 amino acids. This CDR3 reads CASSNRVRSHQPQHF. Here the CDR3 DNA reads TGTGCCAGCAGCAATCGGGTGAGGAGCCATCAGCCCCAGCATTTT.

The chain uses TRBV3-1 (or the pseudogene TRBV3-2) and TRBJ1-3; TRBD1 aligns across 7 bases. Germline lookup yields CDR1 LGHDT and CDR2 YNNKEL (reference sequence). The CDR3 loop spans 17 amino acids. J gave up 0 bases and V 2 bases, and 7 bases lay outside the gene matches. The CDR3 reads CASSQRGQAFSGNTIYF. In DNA form, the CDR3 reads TGTGCCAGCAGCCAACGAGGACAGGCCTTCTCTGGAAACACCATATATTTT.